Listed here are 26 T cell receptor beta chains from one sample, sequenced in a study of blood T cell repertoires in COVID-19. Generated by immunoSEQ multiplex PCR, the TCRdb table keeps only in-frame clones and is missing some. The repertoire includes about 130,000 clones, about four fifths of them detected once, and 9.5% to 10% sits in the top ten. Sequencing used peripheral blood. The receptors were sampled from a man between 40 and 49 years old with active or convalescent COVID-19.

The V call is TRBV4-2, the J call TRBJ2-1; 14 bases agree with TRBD2. The V gene's germline CDR1 is LGHNA and CDR2 YNFKEQ. The CDR3 has 17 residues. V trimming: 6 bases; J trimming: 7 bases; junction bases outside the gene matches: 11. As DNA, the CDR3 is TGTGCCAGCAGTCGGGAGACTAGCGGGGGGGCGAGGAATGAGCAGTTCTTC. Its translation: CASSRETSGGARNEQFF.

This sequence joins TRBV7-2 and TRBJ2-1, with 12 positions matching TRBD2. The junction had 8 bases not matched to a gene; V was cut back by 3 bases and J by 5 bases. The germline gives CDR1 SGHTA, CDR2 FQGNSA. This CDR3 has 17 amino acids. The CDR3 bases are TGTGCCAGCAGCTTCGCCGGGACTAGCGGGTTGCACAATGAGCAGTTCTTC. This encodes CASSFAGTSGLHNEQFF.

The rearrangement links TRBV4-2 to TRBJ1-2; no reliable D call. V was pared by 0 bases and J by 0 bases, with 5 bases between. The CDR3 loop spans 14 amino acids. Germline V lookup: CDR1 LGHNA, CDR2 YNFKEQ. In nucleotides, the CDR3 is TGTGCCAGCAGCCAAGACGGTTCTAACTATGGCTACACCTTC. Its translation is CASSQDGSNYGYTF.

The chain joins TRBV5-1 to TRBJ2-5; 7 bases agree with TRBD2. V trimming: 1 base; J trimming: 5 bases; junction bases outside the gene matches: 17. This CDR3 spans 18 amino acids. Germline assignment: CDR1 SGHRS and CDR2 YFSETQ. CDR3 coding DNA: TGCGCCAGCAGCTTGACGCAGCGTGGGGGGGGAAAAGCTGAGACCCAGTACTTC. Its translation is CASSLTQRGGGKAETQYF.

Many counts were recorded for this clone. This sequence joins TRBV5-1 and TRBJ1-2; 7 bases align to TRBD1. Germline-derived CDR1 and CDR2 are SGHRS and YFSETQ. Unmatched junction bases numbered 3, after V lost 2 bases and J lost 2 bases. CDR3 length: 14 residues. CDR3 bases: TGCGCCAGCAGCTTTCAGGGGGACAACTATGGCTACACCTTC. Encoded protein: CASSFQGDNYGYTF.

The genes are TRBV12-3 or TRBV12-4 and TRBJ2-2, with D possibly being TRBD1 (6 bases). The CDR3 has 13 amino acids. The V and J ends lost 7 bases and 5 bases respectively, with 11 bases between them. CDR3 nucleotide sequence: TGTGCCAGCAAGCTGACAGGAACCGGGGAGCTGTTTTTT. Translated: CASKLTGTGELFF.

CDR3: CASSQPSRQGPNTIYF. The CDR3 region has the DNA TGTGCCAGCAGTCAACCATCCCGACAGGGGCCAAACACCATATATTTT. The chain joins TRBV28 to TRBJ1-3, with TRBD1 matching over 8 bases. CDR1 and CDR2 (germline): MDHEN, SYDVKM. J gave up 6 bases and V 5 bases, and 12 bases lay outside the gene matches. This CDR3 contains 16 residues.

This rearrangement joins TRBV12-3 or TRBV12-4 to TRBJ2-1; tentatively, D is TRBD2 (6 bases). The CDR3 covers 13 residues. Trimming cost V 6 bases and J 12 bases, with 18 bases left between them. CDR3 in amino acids: CASSNLIGGGQFF. The CDR3 nucleotides are TGTGCCAGCAGCAACCTTATTGGGGGAGGGCAGTTCTTC.

Here the CDR3 reads CASSRRQGEYGYTF. The CDR3, as DNA: TGTGCCAGCAGCCGAAGACAGGGGGAATATGGCTACACCTTC. V and J are TRBV6-2 or TRBV6-3 and TRBJ1-2, with 9 bases fitting TRBD1. Germline V gene lookup returns CDR1 MNHEY and CDR2 SVGEGT. This CDR3 is built from 14 residues. With V trimmed by 6 bases and J by 5 bases, 7 bases remained unmatched.

The CDR3 nucleotides are TGTGCCAGCAGCTCGGGGGACCTTCAAGAGACCCAGTACTTC. Protein sequence: CASSSGDLQETQYF. J is TRBJ2-5 and V is TRBV3-1 (or the pseudogene TRBV3-2); weak D call: TRBD2 (6 bases). This CDR3 has 14 amino acids. Trimming stripped 5 bases from V and 2 bases from J, with 12 bases between. Germline-derived CDR1 and CDR2 are LGHDT and YNNKEL (reference sequence).

This clone was recorded once. This sequence joins TRBV5-5 and TRBJ2-7; D is perhaps TRBD2 (6 bases). The germline V gene has CDR1 SGHKS and CDR2 YYEKEE (reference sequence). The CDR3 runs to 14 residues. V was cut by 2 bases and J by 3 bases, with 12 bases left in between. This CDR3 is CASSFNGGIYEQYF. The CDR3 DNA reads as TGTGCCAGCAGCTTCAACGGGGGTATCTACGAGCAGTACTTC.

The chain carries TRBV5-1 and TRBJ2-7; D might be TRBD2 (6 bases). V shed 4 bases and J shed 0 bases, with 14 bases lying between them. Germline V gene sequence: CDR1 SGHRS, CDR2 YFSETQ. CDR3 length: 15 amino acids. Here the CDR3 reads CASSPTASASYEQYF. CDR3 in DNA: TGCGCCAGCAGCCCTACTGCTAGCGCCTCCTACGAGCAGTACTTC.

The chain links TRBV7-2 to TRBJ2-5, with 13 bases lining up with TRBD2. J lost 5 bases, V lost 4 bases, and 10 bases had no gene match. From germline, CDR1 is SGHTA and CDR2 FQGNSA. The CDR3 covers 17 residues. Here the CDR3 reads CASSSRTSGGRGETQYF. DNA for the CDR3: TGTGCCAGCAGCTCCCGGACTAGCGGGGGCCGCGGGGAGACCCAGTACTTC.

This clone was detected once. V gene TRBV19 combines with J gene TRBJ2-2; a weak D match, TRBD1 (5 bases). The germline CDR1 and CDR2 sequences are LNHDA and SQIVND (reference sequence). V was shortened by 8 bases and J by 1 base, with 8 bases between the two germline ends. The CDR3 runs 13 residues. CDR3 sequence reads: CASGRGNTGELFF. In DNA, the CDR3 is TGTGCCAGTGGAAGGGGGAACACCGGGGAGCTGTTTTTT.

The chain uses TRBV3-1 (or the pseudogene TRBV3-2) and TRBJ2-6, with a possible D match to TRBD2 (5 bases). There are 20 residues in the CDR3. Germline CDR1 LGHDT, CDR2 YNNKEL (reference sequence). V lost 5 bases, J lost 1 base, and 24 bases lay in between. CDR3: CASSDYGAGKRGSGANVLTF. The CDR3 coding sequence is TGTGCCAGCAGCGACTACGGCGCCGGGAAACGGGGATCTGGGGCCAACGTCCTGACTTTC.

The V and J genes are TRBV3-1 (or the pseudogene TRBV3-2) and TRBJ1-2, with D maybe TRBD1 (5 bases). The CDR3 contains 14 residues. Looked up from germline, CDR1 is LGHDT and CDR2 is YNNKEL (reference sequence). V lost 8 bases and J lost 1, with 14 bases in between. This CDR3 reads CASGDRPYNYGYTF. The CDR3 DNA sequence: TGTGCCAGCGGAGACAGACCCTATAACTATGGCTACACCTTC.

The chain joins TRBV7-2 to TRBJ1-6; tentatively, D is TRBD1 (5 bases). Trimming removed 5 bases at V and 10 bases at J, with 15 bases between. CDR1 is SGHTA, CDR2 FQGNSA, per germline. The CDR3 sequence is 14 residues long. CDR3 bases: TGTGCCAGCAGCGCGGGGGGTACTAGGTCACCCCTCCACTTT. Translated, it gives CASSAGGTRSPLHF.

The gene calls are TRBV10-3 and TRBJ1-6, with D possibly matching TRBD1 (6 bases). The V gene lost 4 bases and the J gene lost 7 bases, with 17 bases spanning the gap. The CDR3 loop spans 16 amino acids. CDR1 is ENHRY and CDR2 is SYGVKD in the germline V gene. CDR3: CAISVASVTGNSPLHF. CDR3 nucleotide sequence: TGTGCCATCAGTGTAGCTTCGGTTACAGGGAATTCACCCCTCCACTTT.

The chain is built from TRBV19 and TRBJ2-7, with D unresolved. V gave up 6 bases and J gave up 2 bases, with 17 bases separating them. Germline lookup yields CDR1 LNHDA and CDR2 SQIVND (reference sequence). This CDR3 has 15 amino acids. The CDR3 region has the DNA TGTGCCAGTAGCATCTCACTTTCTCCCCCCTACGAGCAGTACTTC. The encoded protein is CASSISLSPPYEQYF.

This sequence joins TRBV6-5 and TRBJ1-5; D unresolved. This CDR3 comprises 14 residues. V lost 0 bases to trimming and J lost 6 bases, with 9 bases between them. The germline gives CDR1 MNHEY, CDR2 SVGAGI. This CDR3 is CASSYSPGLQPQHF. The CDR3 bases are TGTGCCAGCAGTTACTCCCCCGGTCTTCAGCCCCAGCATTTT.

The chain combines TRBV21-1 with TRBJ1-4; the table's D call TRBD1 went unverified against the DNA. TRBV21-1 is assigned pseudogene status. The CDR3 has 15 residues. The CDR3 loop reads CASSKQTVPNEKLFF. The CDR3 region has the DNA TGTGCCAGCAGCAAACAGACAGTGCCGAATGAAAAACTGTTTTTT.

The genes are TRBV6-4 and TRBJ2-1, with TRBD2 matching 7 bases. J gave up 10 bases and V 4 bases, and 10 bases lay outside the gene matches. Germline V gene data show CDR1 as MRHNA and CDR2 as SNTAGT. CDR3 length: 14 amino acids. The CDR3 here is CASSVGLYNGEQFF. The CDR3 nucleotides read TGTGCCAGCAGTGTGGGACTATACAATGGCGAGCAGTTCTTC.

V and J are TRBV6-6 and TRBJ1-1; D ambiguous. This CDR3 is 13 amino acids long. Germline V gene lookup returns CDR1 MNHNY and CDR2 SVGAGI (reference sequence). V gave up 4 bases and J gave up 3 bases, with 9 bases separating them. Here the CDR3 reads CASSLKRDTEAFF. The CDR3 DNA sequence: TGTGCCAGCAGTTTAAAACGGGACACTGAAGCTTTCTTT.

Only one count was recorded for this clone. This rearrangement joins TRBV7-3 to TRBJ1-3; D is perhaps TRBD1 (6 bases). This CDR3 is 13 amino acids long. Germline V CDR1 and CDR2: SGHTA, FQGTGA. Trimming removed 5 bases at V and 5 bases at J, with 10 bases between. The CDR3 region has the DNA TGTGCCAGCAGCCCGGGACAACGAAACACCATATATTTT. This codes for CASSPGQRNTIYF.

This sequence joins TRBV5-1 and TRBJ2-7; TRBD1 matches 7 bases. This CDR3 is built from 14 residues. Germline V gives CDR1 SGHRS, CDR2 YFSETQ. V shed 4 bases, J shed 5 bases, and the junction held 9 bases outside the gene matches. The CDR3 DNA is TGCGCCAGCAGCAGAGGACAGGTTTCCGACGAGCAGTACTTC. It specifies CASSRGQVSDEQYF.

V and J are TRBV28 and TRBJ1-6, with 10 positions matching TRBD1. The CDR3 length is 13 residues. Germline trimming cut 10 bases from V and 10 bases from J; bases unmatched to any gene: 7. Germline V gives CDR1 MDHEN, CDR2 SYDVKM. CDR3 in amino acids: CATYRDRGSPLHF. CDR3 DNA sequence: TGTGCCACTTACCGGGACAGGGGCTCACCCCTCCACTTT.